The rows below give T cell receptor beta chains drawn from one sample of a study of blood T cell repertoires in COVID-19. Data came from immunoSEQ multiplex PCR; TCRdb stores just in-frame clones and leaves some out. The sample holds a few hundred thousand clones, approximately 83% seen once. Material for sequencing was PBMCs or T cells enriched from blood (not recorded which). The source of these receptors is a woman in her thirties or forties with acute COVID-19. The CDR3 runs from the conserved cysteine through the conserved F or W. D genes are given only for firm matches. Part of the rows lack a size; the others show once, few, many or a class for expanded clones.

size: NA; D: NA; J: TRBJ2-5; V: TRBV7-8; CDR3: CASSLQSLETQYF; DNA: TGTGCCAGCAGCTTGCAGTCGCTAGAGACCCAGTACTTC
size: NA; D: TRBD1; J: TRBJ1-1; V: TRBV6-5; CDR3: CASTNTGANTEAFF; DNA: TGTGCCAGCACAAACACAGGGGCGAACACTGAAGCTTTCTTT
size: NA; D: TRBD1; J: TRBJ2-1; V: TRBV7-9; CDR3: CASSDRGNEQFF; DNA: TGTGCCAGCAGTGACAGGGGGAATGAGCAGTTCTTC
size: NA; D: NA; J: TRBJ1-5; V: TRBV6-5; CDR3: CASSLVQNQPQHF; DNA: TGTGCCAGCAGTTTAGTCCAAAATCAGCCCCAGCATTTT
size: NA; D: TRBD1; J: TRBJ1-2; V: TRBV10-3; CDR3: CAIRGTGLGYGYTF; DNA: TGTGCCATCAGGGGGACAGGGCTCGGCTATGGCTACACCTTC
size: NA; D: NA; J: TRBJ2-6; V: TRBV15; CDR3: CATSRDRGLSSGANVLTF; DNA: TGTGCCACCAGCAGGGACAGAGGCTTGAGCTCTGGGGCCAACGTCCTGACTTTC
size: NA; D: NA; J: TRBJ1-1; V: TRBV25-1; CDR3: CASSGYTEAFF; DNA: TGTGCCAGCTCAGGGTACACTGAAGCTTTCTTT
size: once; D: NA; J: TRBJ2-3; V: TRBV7-9; CDR3: CASSLGTDSRTTDTQYF; DNA: TGTGCCAGCAGCTTAGGGACGGACAGCAGAACCACAGATACGCAGTATTTT
size: NA; D: NA; J: TRBJ2-1; V: TRBV14; CDR3: CASSQRGRRNYNEQFF; DNA: TGTGCCAGCAGCCAGAGGGGGAGACGTAACTACAATGAGCAGTTCTTC
size: NA; D: NA; J: TRBJ1-4; V: TRBV2; CDR3: CASRTGGGEKLFF; DNA: TGTGCCAGCAGGACAGGCGGTGGTGAAAAACTGTTTTTT
size: NA; D: NA; J: TRBJ1-1; V: TRBV12-3/TRBV12-4; CDR3: CASTTENTEAFF; DNA: TGTGCCAGCACTACTGAAAACACTGAAGCTTTCTTT
size: NA; D: TRBD2; J: TRBJ2-5; V: TRBV4-1; CDR3: CASSQVQLAGGQVTQYF; DNA: TGCGCCAGCAGCCAAGTTCAACTAGCGGGAGGGCAGGTGACCCAGTACTTC
size: NA; D: TRBD2; J: TRBJ2-6; V: TRBV27; CDR3: CASMEQPGGTGANVLTF; DNA: TGTGCCAGCATGGAACAGCCGGGAGGCACTGGGGCCAACGTCCTGACTTTC
size: NA; D: TRBD1; J: TRBJ1-2; V: TRBV6-5; CDR3: CASRSTDRGQGGYTF; DNA: TGTGCCAGCAGAAGCACTGACAGGGGGCAGGGCGGCTACACCTTC
size: NA; D: TRBD1; J: TRBJ2-7; V: TRBV28; CDR3: CASSSQGVTYEQYF; DNA: TGTGCCAGCAGTTCCCAGGGGGTCACCTACGAGCAGTACTTC
size: NA; D: NA; J: TRBJ2-2; V: TRBV7-3; CDR3: CASSHNTGELFF; DNA: TGTGCCAGCAGTCATAACACCGGGGAGCTGTTTTTT
size: NA; D: TRBD1; J: TRBJ1-6; V: TRBV4-3; CDR3: CASSPGTGNSPLHF; DNA: TGCGCCAGCAGCCCGGGGACAGGGAATTCACCCCTCCACTTT
size: NA; D: NA; J: TRBJ1-6; V: TRBV5-4; CDR3: CASSSREYNSPLHF; DNA: TGTGCCAGCAGCTCCAGGGAATATAATTCACCCCTCCACTTT
size: once; D: NA; J: TRBJ1-5; V: TRBV5-1; CDR3: CASSLESGIGQPQHF; DNA: TGCGCCAGCAGCTTGGAGTCAGGGATTGGCCAGCCCCAGCATTTT
size: NA; D: NA; J: TRBJ1-2; V: TRBV4-3; CDR3: CASSQNRQVTNYGYTF; DNA: TGCGCCAGCAGCCAAAATCGACAGGTCACTAACTATGGCTACACCTTC
size: once; D: TRBD2; J: TRBJ2-5; V: TRBV7-8; CDR3: CASSLSGKSGSLWETQYF; DNA: TGTGCCAGCAGCTTGTCTGGGAAAAGCGGGAGTCTTTGGGAGACCCAGTACTTC
size: once; D: NA; J: TRBJ2-7; V: TRBV7-9; CDR3: CASSFAGQSYEQYF; DNA: TGTGCCAGCAGCTTTGCGGGACAGTCCTACGAGCAGTACTTC
size: NA; D: TRBD1; J: TRBJ2-2; V: TRBV5-1; CDR3: CASSLAVRQGNTGELFF; DNA: TGCGCCAGCAGCTTGGCCGTGAGACAGGGAAACACCGGGGAGCTGTTTTTT
size: NA; D: NA; J: TRBJ2-5; V: TRBV5-1; CDR3: CASSFGHVQETQYF; DNA: TGCGCCAGCAGCTTTGGACACGTACAGGAGACCCAGTACTTC
size: NA; D: NA; J: TRBJ1-1; V: TRBV5-4; CDR3: CASSLWGEGTEAFF; DNA: TGTGCCAGCAGCTTGTGGGGGGAAGGTACTGAAGCTTTCTTT
size: NA; D: NA; J: TRBJ2-7; V: TRBV6-2/TRBV6-3; CDR3: CASSRPPESYEQYF; DNA: TGTGCCAGCAGCCGCCCACCTGAGTCCTACGAGCAGTACTTC
size: NA; D: NA; J: TRBJ2-7; V: TRBV7-2; CDR3: CASSLVAAYSYEQYF; DNA: TGTGCCAGCAGCTTAGTAGCAGCTTACTCCTACGAGCAGTACTTC
size: NA; D: NA; J: TRBJ1-6; V: TRBV9; CDR3: CASSVSLRDSPLHF; DNA: TGTGCCAGCAGCGTATCTCTCCGTGATTCACCCCTCCACTTT
size: NA; D: TRBD2; J: TRBJ2-1; V: TRBV14; CDR3: CASSQPRLAGYNEQFF; DNA: TGTGCCAGCAGCCAACCCAGACTAGCGGGATACAATGAGCAGTTCTTC
size: NA; D: NA; J: TRBJ1-5; V: TRBV7-2; CDR3: CASSLIGHLYQPQHF; DNA: TGTGCCAGCAGCTTAATTGGTCACTTATATCAGCCCCAGCATTTT
size: NA; D: NA; J: TRBJ2-3; V: TRBV5-5; CDR3: CASSSSGTTDTQYF; DNA: TGTGCCAGCAGCTCCTCAGGAACCACAGATACGCAGTATTTT
size: NA; D: TRBD2; J: TRBJ2-3; V: TRBV3-1/TRBV3-2; CDR3: CASSQIAGGPTNTQYF; DNA: TGTGCCAGCAGCCAGATAGCGGGGGGGCCAACCAATACGCAGTATTTT
size: once; D: NA; J: TRBJ2-7; V: TRBV19; CDR3: CASSMAGAYEQYF; DNA: TGTGCCAGTAGTATGGCAGGGGCGTACGAGCAGTACTTC
size: many; D: NA; J: TRBJ2-7; V: TRBV27; CDR3: CASRSTGTLSYEQYF; DNA: TGTGCCAGCAGATCGACCGGGACACTCTCCTACGAGCAGTACTTC
size: NA; D: TRBD2; J: TRBJ2-2; V: TRBV19; CDR3: CASFSSGGAVGELFF; DNA: TGTGCCAGTTTTTCAAGCGGGGGGGCGGTCGGGGAGCTGTTTTTT
size: once; D: NA; J: TRBJ1-2; V: TRBV11-2; CDR3: CASSFGQPTVGYTF; DNA: TGTGCCAGCAGCTTCGGTCAGCCTACAGTGGGCTACACCTTC
size: NA; D: TRBD2; J: TRBJ2-4; V: TRBV9; CDR3: CASSVGGGIAKNIQYF; DNA: TGTGCCAGCAGCGTGGGCGGGGGGATAGCCAAAAACATTCAGTACTTC
size: NA; D: NA; J: TRBJ2-2; V: TRBV2; CDR3: CASSTGTGELFF; DNA: TGTGCCAGCAGTACAGGGACCGGGGAGCTGTTTTTT
size: NA; D: NA; J: TRBJ1-1; V: TRBV7-2; CDR3: CASSPRGGTLNTEAFF; DNA: TGTGCCAGCAGCCCCAGGGGAGGGACGTTAAACACTGAAGCTTTCTTT
size: NA; D: TRBD2; J: TRBJ2-5; V: TRBV27; CDR3: CASHTLAGARRETQYF; DNA: TGTGCCAGCCACACACTAGCGGGGGCGCGTAGGGAGACCCAGTACTTC
size: NA; D: NA; J: TRBJ2-5; V: TRBV6-2/TRBV6-3; CDR3: CASSYGRVETQYF; DNA: TGTGCCAGCAGTTACGGCAGGGTTGAGACCCAGTACTTC
size: NA; D: TRBD2; J: TRBJ2-3; V: TRBV14; CDR3: CASSPWTRAGAPDTQYF; DNA: TGTGCCAGCAGCCCGTGGACGCGGGCGGGAGCTCCTGATACGCAGTATTTT